The source of this T cell receptor beta chain is a study of blood T cell repertoires in COVID-19. Background on the study: T cells, B-cell-depleted T cells, or PBMCs provided the cDNA or gDNA that served as material.

This CDR3 contains 14 residues. CDR1 and CDR2 from the germline V gene are MNHGY and SAAAGT. Germline trimming cut 9 bases from V and 11 bases from J; bases unmatched to any gene: 18. Study processing details: Counts of nucleated cells, estimated from reference gene primer amplification, were obtained. Sequencing was performed with immunoSEQ multiplex PCR; in TCRdb, only in-frame clones are kept and a portion is missing. V, J and clone size reflect that table, while D and trimming were determined from the DNA. The repertoire has roughly 200,000 clones, roughly 80% of them found once; the top ten carry roughly 5.6%.

This sequence was found in a woman between 35 and 50 years old with COVID-19, enrolled during active disease. Sample: peripheral blood. The chain recombines TRBV6-8 with TRBJ1-1; 7 bases are shared with TRBD1. As DNA, the CDR3 is TGTGCCAGTATGGGTTTTACAGGGGCTGATTTGGCTTTCTTT. The encoded protein is CASMGFTGADLAFF.